These 18 T cell receptor beta chains were all obtained from the same sample, sequenced in a study of Ad26.COV2.S vaccination and SARS-CoV-2 variants. Generated by immunoSEQ multiplex PCR, the TCRdb table keeps only in-frame clones and is missing some. The data contain 440,000 or so clones, 90% of them seen just once; the ten biggest clones take up about 4.4%. The treatment: over 15 received Ad26.COV2.S at low or high dose, single or two shots; about 5 received placebo; per-sample allocation not given. After the first vaccine or placebo injection, samples were drawn on day 63. The sequencing here drew on peripheral blood, taken in a trial of Ad26.COV2.S vaccine versus placebo. The receptors derive from a person aged 18 to 59 who received the Ad26.COV2.S COVID-19 vaccine or a placebo.

The chain uses TRBV12-3 or TRBV12-4 and TRBJ1-2; D ambiguous. The germline V and J ends were trimmed by 3 bases and 2 bases, with 7 bases remaining between them. The CDR3 spans 13 residues. The CDR3 DNA reads TGTGCCAGCAGTTTTCAAGGGAACTATGGCTACACCTTC. It yields the protein CASSFQGNYGYTF.

The chain has TRBV7-2 and TRBJ2-3, with D unresolved. The V end was cut by 3 bases, the J end by 4 bases, with 8 bases between. The CDR3 sequence is 13 residues long. In germline, CDR1 is SGHTA, CDR2 FQGNSA. CDR3 loop: CASSFRPADTQYF. CDR3 sequence (DNA): TGTGCCAGCAGCTTTAGACCAGCAGATACGCAGTATTTT.

The genes are TRBV7-3 and TRBJ2-1, with D possibly being TRBD2 (6 bases). This CDR3 is built from 14 residues. The germline CDR1 and CDR2 sequences are SGHTA and FQGTGA. Trimming stripped 3 bases from V and 3 bases from J, with 9 bases between. The CDR3 loop reads CASSFSTSYNEQFF. The CDR3 DNA reads TGTGCCAGCAGCTTCTCGACTAGCTACAATGAGCAGTTCTTC.

The genes are TRBV19 and TRBJ2-1, with D possibly TRBD1 on 5 matching bases. Per the germline V gene, CDR1 is LNHDA and CDR2 is SQIVND (reference sequence). The CDR3 sequence is 11 residues long. Trimming cost V 6 bases and J 6 bases, with 6 bases left between them. The CDR3 DNA reads as TGTGCCAGTAGACAGGCCAATGAGCAGTTCTTC. It is translated as CASRQANEQFF.

The chain combines TRBV6-6 with TRBJ2-7, with D uncertain. Trimming cost V 2 bases and J 3 bases, with 11 bases left between them. This CDR3 spans 14 amino acids. The germline gives CDR1 MNHNY, CDR2 SVGAGI (reference sequence). The CDR3 coding sequence is TGTGCCAGCAGTTACCCCGATCGTCTCTACGAGCAGTACTTC. Its protein product is CASSYPDRLYEQYF.

The rearrangement uses TRBV5-6 and TRBJ2-5, with TRBD1 matching 9 bases. The V segment lost 1 base and the J segment 1 base; nucleotides outside the gene matches: 5. Germline V lookup: CDR1 SGHDT, CDR2 YYEEEE. The CDR3 has 16 amino acids. In nucleotides, the CDR3 is TGTGCCAGCAGCTTGCGGACAGGGGAGACCCAAGAGACCCAGTACTTC. The encoded protein is CASSLRTGETQETQYF.

The chain combines TRBV5-4 with TRBJ2-2; D is perhaps TRBD1 (7 bases). The CDR3 is 17 residues long. The germline gives CDR1 SGHNT, CDR2 YYREEE (reference sequence). V was shortened by 4 bases and J by 0 bases, with 16 bases between the two germline ends. In nucleotides, the CDR3 is TGTGCCAGCAGCCTTGGACAGGAGGGGTCGAACACCGGGGAGCTGTTTTTT. Translation: CASSLGQEGSNTGELFF.

The CDR3 reads CASSVGTSNKEQFF. In DNA form, the CDR3 reads TGTGCCAGCAGCGTAGGGACTAGCAATAAGGAGCAGTTCTTC. The rearrangement links TRBV9 to TRBJ2-1; 8 nucleotides line up with TRBD2. In germline, CDR1 is SGDLS, CDR2 YYNGEE. There are 14 residues in the CDR3. Losses at the gene ends were 0 bases for V and 10 bases for J; bases not matched to a gene: 6.

The chain has TRBV5-6 and TRBJ2-3, with D possibly being TRBD1 or TRBD2 (5 bases each). The germline V and J ends were trimmed by 2 bases and 5 bases, with 24 bases remaining between them. The CDR3 totals 18 residues. The V gene's germline CDR1 is SGHDT and CDR2 YYEEEE. The CDR3 here is CASSLGELRLSAGDTQYF. As DNA, the CDR3 is TGTGCCAGCAGCTTAGGGGAACTACGGTTAAGCGCGGGAGATACGCAGTATTTT.

The V and J genes are TRBV18 and TRBJ1-2, with 7 positions matching TRBD1. CDR1 KGHSH and CDR2 LQKENI come from the germline V gene. The CDR3 has 14 residues. The J segment lost 6 bases and the V segment lost 4 bases, leaving 8 bases of the junction unmatched. CDR3: CASSLTTGRDGYTF. For the CDR3, the DNA is TGTGCCAGCTCACTCACGACAGGGAGGGATGGCTACACCTTC.

The chain couples TRBV5-3 to TRBJ2-7; D ambiguous. Being an ORF, TRBV5-3 has a function that is uncertain. V lost 0 bases and J lost 3, with 7 bases in between. This CDR3 has 13 amino acids. The CDR3, as DNA: TGTGCCAGAAGCTTGGATGAACGCTACGAGCAGTACTTC. It is translated as CARSLDERYEQYF.

This clone was seen a few times. The rearrangement links TRBV9 to TRBJ2-1, with TRBD2 as a possible D gene (6 bases). CDR3 length: 16 amino acids. V was cut by 0 bases and J by 0 bases, with 10 bases left in between. Germline CDR1 reads SGDLS; CDR2 reads YYNGEE. CDR3 sequence reads: CASSVDAGRSYNEQFF. Here the CDR3 DNA reads TGTGCCAGCAGCGTAGATGCGGGACGCTCCTACAATGAGCAGTTCTTC. Full variable domain (outside the CDR3, taken from reference TRBV9 and TRBJ2-1): DSGVTQTPKHLITATGQRVTLRCSPRSGDLSVYWYQQSLDQGLQFLIQYYNGEERAKGNILERFSAQQFPDLHSELNLSSLELGDSALYFCASSVDAGRSYNEQFFGPGTRLTVL.

The CDR3 DNA reads TGTGCCAGCAGCCAAGCACAGGGATTGAAACTGTTTTTT. As protein: CASSQAQGLKLFF. This sequence joins TRBV14 and TRBJ1-4; weak D call: TRBD1 (6 bases). The CDR3 spans 13 residues. V dropped 1 base and J dropped 11 bases, with 11 bases sitting between them. Germline V CDR1 and CDR2: SGHDN, FVKESK.

The chain uses TRBV12-3 or TRBV12-4 and TRBJ2-1, with unresolved D. With 1 base removed from V and 9 bases from J, the gap between germline ends came to 7 bases. The CDR3 has 12 residues. CDR3 in amino acids: CASSLGATEQFF. DNA for the CDR3: TGTGCCAGCAGTTTAGGAGCCACTGAGCAGTTCTTC.

V usage is TRBV7-8 and J usage is TRBJ2-7; maybe TRBD2 (5 bases). The ends were cut back, 2 bases at V and 2 bases at J, with 10 bases in the middle. The CDR3 has 14 residues. CDR1 is SGHVS and CDR2 is FQNEAQ in the germline V gene. This CDR3 reads CASSLTRGPYEQYF. In DNA, the CDR3 is TGTGCCAGCAGCTTAACCAGAGGGCCCTACGAGCAGTACTTC.

The V call is TRBV7-3, the J call TRBJ2-5; perhaps TRBD2 as D (6 bases). CDR1 is SGHTA and CDR2 is FQGTGA in the germline V gene. This CDR3 comprises 13 residues. The V end lost 2 bases, the J end lost 5 bases, and 9 bases lay between the germline ends. Written as DNA, the CDR3 is TGTGCCAGCAGCTTAGGAGGGTGGGAGACCCAGTACTTC. Translating it yields CASSLGGWETQYF.

This chain links TRBV15 with TRBJ2-1, with a possible D match to TRBD2 (6 bases). V was clipped by 5 bases and J by 10 bases, with 15 bases between them. This CDR3 has 13 amino acids. Germline CDR1 LNHNV, CDR2 YYDKDF (reference sequence). The CDR3 loop is CATSPTRREEQFF. In DNA, the CDR3 is TGTGCCACCAGCCCCACCAGACGGGAGGAGCAGTTCTTC.

This clone is a singleton in its sample. The V and J genes are TRBV24-1 and TRBJ2-3; a weak D match, TRBD2 (5 bases). This CDR3 comprises 15 residues. Germline CDR1 is KGHDR and CDR2 is SFDVKD. The V and J ends lost 4 bases and 2 bases respectively, with 12 bases between them. The CDR3 coding sequence is TGTGCCACCAGTGACCCGGGATCTTACACAGATACGCAGTATTTT. Translated, it gives CATSDPGSYTDTQYF.